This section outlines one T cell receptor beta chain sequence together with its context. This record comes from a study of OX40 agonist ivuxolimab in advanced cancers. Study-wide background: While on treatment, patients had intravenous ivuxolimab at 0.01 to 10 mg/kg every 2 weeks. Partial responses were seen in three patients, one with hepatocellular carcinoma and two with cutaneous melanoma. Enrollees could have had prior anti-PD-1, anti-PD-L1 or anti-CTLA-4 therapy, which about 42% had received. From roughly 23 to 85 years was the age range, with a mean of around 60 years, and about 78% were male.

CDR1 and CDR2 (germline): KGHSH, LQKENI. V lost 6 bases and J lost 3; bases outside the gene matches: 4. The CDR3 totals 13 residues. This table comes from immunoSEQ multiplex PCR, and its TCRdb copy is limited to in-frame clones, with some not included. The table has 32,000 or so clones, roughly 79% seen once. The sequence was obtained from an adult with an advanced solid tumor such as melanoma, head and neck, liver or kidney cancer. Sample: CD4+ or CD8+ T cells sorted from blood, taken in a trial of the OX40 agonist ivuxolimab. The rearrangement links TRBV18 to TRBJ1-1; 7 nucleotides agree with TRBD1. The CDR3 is CASSRDRHTEAFF. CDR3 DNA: TGTGCCAGCTCTCGGGACAGACACACTGAAGCTTTCTTT.